The source of this T cell receptor beta chain is a study of T-cell reconstitution after alpha-beta-depleted transplantation in children. Study-wide results and limits: Reportedly, roughly two months post-transplant, alpha-beta T cells arose from several hundred expanded graft clones. Among T cells one year after transplant, newly produced cells accounted for most counts and diversity. Certain patients had high TCRbeta diversity at day 60, and it came from recipient T cells and thymic progenitors that survived.

The TCRbeta library incorporated unique molecular identifiers. TCRdb reanalysed the PCR reads using MiXCR and keeps one entry per CDR3 protein. The table includes 670,000 or so distinct CDR3 sequences, about an eighth detected once. Looked up from germline, CDR1 is SGHKS and CDR2 is YYEKEE (reference sequence). V dropped 4 bases and J dropped 5; count of bases not matched to a gene: 5. The CDR3 runs to 15 residues. Turning to this clonotype: Its specificity is unknown.

The clonotype was recovered from a girl aged 2 to 9 with congenital amegakaryocytic thrombocytopenia, due to receive a stem cell transplant. The specimen was PBMCs, collected before TCRalphabeta/CD19-depleted stem cell transplant. This chain uses TRBV5-5 with TRBJ2-1; 11 nucleotides align to TRBD2. The CDR3 region has the DNA TGTGCCAGCAGCGGGGGACTAGCGGCAAACAATGAGCAGTTCTTC. Protein sequence: CASSGGLAANNEQFF.